The clone carrying this TCR beta chain has just a few counts. Its antigen is not identified. As for time point: week 35, safety follow-up. A 20-mer mutant IDH1 peptide at 300 ug was injected subcutaneously with topical imiquimod. Donors harbored newly found WHO grade 3 or 4 IDH1-mutant, ATRX-lost astrocytomas. The data are from a study of a mutant IDH1 vaccine in newly diagnosed glioma. Overall study: Of the patients given treatment, roughly 62% were male and about 38% were female, and a mean age of approximately 40 years was recorded. Study findings and constraints: Top-clonotype changes in peripheral T cells seemed unrelated to pseudoprogression.

Sequencing was performed with immunoSEQ multiplex PCR; in TCRdb, only in-frame clones are kept and a portion is missing. The table lists 45,000 to 60,000 clones, approximately 90% of them singletons. The receptor was isolated from a woman aged 40 to 50 with glioma. Sequenced material: PBMCs, taken from a glioma patient whose treatment included an IDH1 peptide vaccine.

CDR3 region: CASRVGSVYGYTF. CDR3 in DNA: TGTGCCAGTAGGGTTGGGTCAGTCTATGGCTACACCTTC. The chain is built from TRBV19 and TRBJ1-2; D is unclear. The ends were cut back, 6 bases at V and 4 bases at J, with 12 bases in the middle. This CDR3 has 13 residues. CDR1 is LNHDA, CDR2 SQIVND, per germline (reference sequence).